The sequence of this T cell receptor beta chain was determined in a study of response to subunit inactivated influenza vaccine (dated by TCRdb to between 2017 and 2018). General notes on the study: The study used deep quantitative T cell receptor repertoire profiling to track responses to a trivalent subunit inactivated influenza vaccine. Broad study findings and their caveats: It was suggested by the authors that each seasonal influenza vaccination may recruit only a limited number of new T cells.

The CDR3, cysteine through phenylalanine, is 13 amino acids long. This entry keeps only the CDR3 DNA: 39 bases, framed from base 1. Per the germline V gene, MNHNS is the CDR1 and SASEGT is the CDR2. V is trimmed back by 9 bases and J by 2 bases, and the junction contains 7 bases that no gene match accounts for. This clonotype was picked up a small number of times. Its recognized antigen is unknown. One base away there is no much larger clone; base qualities are not given. Receptor amplification or capture employed RT-PCR. Instrument on record: Illumina HiSeq 2500. TCRdb reanalyzed the raw reads on its own, using fastp at Q25 for trimming and MiXCR for clone calling, and kept in-frame beta chains. Under each unique CDR3 protein, matching rows form one entry showing the most common genes and DNA. Here the sample has hundreds of thousands of distinct CDR3 sequences; approximately 7.6% occur a single time. Clones ranked in the top ten supply roughly 13% of the sample.

The sequence came from a man aged 45 to 75 who received an inactivated influenza vaccine. Donor details come from another sample of the same person, matched by shared clones. The V and J segments used are TRBV6-1 and TRBJ2-7; the junction holds 7 bases that match TRBD1. The sequencing used PBMCs from blood, collected about 24 months after vaccination. This receptor carries the CDR3 CASTGTATYEQYF. The bases are TGTGCCAGTACCGGGACAGCAACCTACGAGCAGTACTTC.